This T cell receptor (beta chain) is from a study of shared clonotypes between healthy human individuals. In germline, CDR1 is SGHTA, CDR2 FQGNSA. V lost 5 bases and J 5 bases, leaving 9 bases between the germline ends. There are 12 residues in the CDR3. Clones were read by immunoSEQ multiplex PCR, and TCRdb kept only the in-frame ones, dropping some. The repertoire includes roughly 700,000 clones, under 80% of them detected once, and 1.7% sits in the top ten. The sequence was obtained from a woman in her twenties or thirties in good health. The J gene is TRBJ2-5, the V gene TRBV7-2; D unresolved. Sequencing was done on a sample of memory CD4+ T cells sorted from blood. The subset: CD45RA-negative fraction. This CDR3 reads CASSQPAETQYF. CDR3 sequence (DNA): TGTGCCAGCAGCCAACCAGCGGAGACCCAGTACTTC. The full variable domain, with the rest looked up from reference TRBV7-2 and TRBJ2-5, is GAGVSQSPSNKVTEKGKDVELRCDPISGHTALYWYRQSLGQGLEFLIYFQGNSAPDKSGLPSDRFSAERTGGSVSTLTIQRTQQEDSAVYLCASSQPAETQYFGPGTRLLVL.